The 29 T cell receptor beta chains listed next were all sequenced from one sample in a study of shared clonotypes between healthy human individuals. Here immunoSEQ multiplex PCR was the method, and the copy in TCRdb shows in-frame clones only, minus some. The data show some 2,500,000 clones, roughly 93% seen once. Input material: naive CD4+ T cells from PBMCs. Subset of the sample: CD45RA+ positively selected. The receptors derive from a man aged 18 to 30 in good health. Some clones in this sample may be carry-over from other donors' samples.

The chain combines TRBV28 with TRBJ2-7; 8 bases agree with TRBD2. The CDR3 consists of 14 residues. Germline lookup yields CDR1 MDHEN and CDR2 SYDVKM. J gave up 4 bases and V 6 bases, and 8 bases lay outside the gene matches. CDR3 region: CASSAGLGVYEQYF. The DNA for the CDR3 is TGTGCCAGCAGCGCGGGACTAGGGGTATACGAGCAGTACTTC.

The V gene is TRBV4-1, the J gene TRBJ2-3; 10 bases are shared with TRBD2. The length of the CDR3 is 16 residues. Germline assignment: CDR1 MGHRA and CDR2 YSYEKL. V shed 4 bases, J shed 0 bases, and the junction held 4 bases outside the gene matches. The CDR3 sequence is CASSPRTSGSTDTQYF. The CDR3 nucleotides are TGCGCCAGCAGCCCCCGGACTAGCGGAAGCACAGATACGCAGTATTTT.

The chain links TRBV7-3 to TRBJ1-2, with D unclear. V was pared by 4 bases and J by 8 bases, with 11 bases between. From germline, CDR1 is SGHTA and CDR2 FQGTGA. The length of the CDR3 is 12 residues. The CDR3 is CASSSGPEGYTF. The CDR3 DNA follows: TGTGCCAGCAGCTCCGGGCCCGAGGGCTACACCTTC.

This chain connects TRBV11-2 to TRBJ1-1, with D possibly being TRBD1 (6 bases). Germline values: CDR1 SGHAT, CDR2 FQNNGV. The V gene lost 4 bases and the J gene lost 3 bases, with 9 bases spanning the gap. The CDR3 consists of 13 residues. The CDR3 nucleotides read TGTGCCAGCAGCTGGGGGGCAGACACTGAAGCTTTCTTT. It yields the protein CASSWGADTEAFF.

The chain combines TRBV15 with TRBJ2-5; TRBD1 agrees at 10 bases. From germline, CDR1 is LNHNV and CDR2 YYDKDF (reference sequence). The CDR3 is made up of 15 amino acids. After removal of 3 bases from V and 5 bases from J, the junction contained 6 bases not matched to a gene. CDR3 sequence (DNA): TGTGCCACCAGCAGTGACAGGGGGCGAAGGGAGACCCAGTACTTC. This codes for CATSSDRGRRETQYF.

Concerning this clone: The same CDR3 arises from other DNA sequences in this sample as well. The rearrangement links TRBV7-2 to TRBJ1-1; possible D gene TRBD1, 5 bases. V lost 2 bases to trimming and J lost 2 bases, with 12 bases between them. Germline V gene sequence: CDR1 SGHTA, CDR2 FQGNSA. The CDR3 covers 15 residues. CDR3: CASSLLGTGNTEAFF. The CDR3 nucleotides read TGTGCCAGCAGCTTACTCGGGACGGGAAACACTGAAGCTTTCTTT.

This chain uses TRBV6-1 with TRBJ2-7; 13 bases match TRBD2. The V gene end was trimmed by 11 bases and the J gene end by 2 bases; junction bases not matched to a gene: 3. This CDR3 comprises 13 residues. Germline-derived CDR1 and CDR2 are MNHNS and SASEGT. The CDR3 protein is CAAGTSGTYEQYF. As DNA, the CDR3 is TGTGCCGCAGGGACTAGCGGGACCTACGAGCAGTACTTC.

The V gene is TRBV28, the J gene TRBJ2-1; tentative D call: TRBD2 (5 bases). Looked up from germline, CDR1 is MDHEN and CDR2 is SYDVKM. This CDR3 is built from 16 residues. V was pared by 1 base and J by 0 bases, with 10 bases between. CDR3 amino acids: CASSLFAGLSYNEQFF. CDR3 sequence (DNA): TGTGCCAGCAGTTTATTTGCGGGTCTCTCCTACAATGAGCAGTTCTTC.

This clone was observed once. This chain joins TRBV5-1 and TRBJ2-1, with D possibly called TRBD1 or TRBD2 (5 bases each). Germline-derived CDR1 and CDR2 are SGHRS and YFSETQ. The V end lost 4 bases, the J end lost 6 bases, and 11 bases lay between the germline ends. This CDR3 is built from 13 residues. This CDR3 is CASSQLGGNEQFF. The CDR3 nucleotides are TGCGCCAGCAGCCAACTTGGGGGCAATGAGCAGTTCTTC.

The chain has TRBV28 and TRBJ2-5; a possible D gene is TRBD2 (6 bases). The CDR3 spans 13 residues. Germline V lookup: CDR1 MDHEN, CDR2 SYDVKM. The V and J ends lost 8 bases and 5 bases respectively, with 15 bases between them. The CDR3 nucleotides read TGTGCCAGCGGGAGGACGGCCGGGGAGACCCAGTACTTC. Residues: CASGRTAGETQYF.

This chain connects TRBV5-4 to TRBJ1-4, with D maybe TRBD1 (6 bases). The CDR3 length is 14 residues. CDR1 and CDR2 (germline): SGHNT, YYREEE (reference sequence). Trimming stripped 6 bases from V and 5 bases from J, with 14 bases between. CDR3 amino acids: CASKTAGTNEKLFF. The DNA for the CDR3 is TGTGCCAGCAAAACCGCCGGGACAAATGAAAAACTGTTTTTT.

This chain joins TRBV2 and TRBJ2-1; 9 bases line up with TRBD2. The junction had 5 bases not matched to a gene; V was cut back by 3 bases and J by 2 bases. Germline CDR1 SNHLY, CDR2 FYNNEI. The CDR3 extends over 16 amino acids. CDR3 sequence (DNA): TGTGCCAGCAGTGATTGGCGGACTAGCGCCTACAATGAGCAGTTCTTC. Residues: CASSDWRTSAYNEQFF.

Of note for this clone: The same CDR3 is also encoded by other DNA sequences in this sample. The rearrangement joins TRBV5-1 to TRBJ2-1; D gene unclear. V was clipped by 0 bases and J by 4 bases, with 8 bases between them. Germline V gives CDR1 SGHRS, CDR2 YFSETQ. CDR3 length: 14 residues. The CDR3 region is CASSLGLLYNEQFF. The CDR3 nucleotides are TGCGCCAGCAGCTTGGGACTCCTTTACAATGAGCAGTTCTTC.

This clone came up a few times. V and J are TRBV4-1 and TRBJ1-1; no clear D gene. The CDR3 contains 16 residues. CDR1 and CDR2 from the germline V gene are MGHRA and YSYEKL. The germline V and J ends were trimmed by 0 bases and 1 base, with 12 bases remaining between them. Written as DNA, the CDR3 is TGCGCCAGCAGCCAAGATCCGGTCCCCTGGAACACTGAAGCTTTCTTT. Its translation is CASSQDPVPWNTEAFF.

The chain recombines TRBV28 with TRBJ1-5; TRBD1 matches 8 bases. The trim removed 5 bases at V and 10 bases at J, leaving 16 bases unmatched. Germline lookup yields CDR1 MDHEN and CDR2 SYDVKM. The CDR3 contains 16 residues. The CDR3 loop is CASSPWTGNGLVPQHF. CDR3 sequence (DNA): TGTGCCAGCAGTCCCTGGACAGGGAACGGCTTAGTTCCCCAGCATTTT. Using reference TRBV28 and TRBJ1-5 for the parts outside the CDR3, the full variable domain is DVKVTQSSRYLVKRTGEKVFLECVQDMDHENMFWYRQDPGLGLRLIYFSYDVKMKEKGDIPEGYSVSREKKERFSLILESASTNQTSMYLCASSPWTGNGLVPQHFGDGTRLSIL.

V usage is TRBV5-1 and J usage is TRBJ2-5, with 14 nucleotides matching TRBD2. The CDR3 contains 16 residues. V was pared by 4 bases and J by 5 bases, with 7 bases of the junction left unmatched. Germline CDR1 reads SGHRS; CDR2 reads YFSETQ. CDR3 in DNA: TGCGCCAGCAGCAAGGGACTAGCGGGAGCCCAGGAGACCCAGTACTTC. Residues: CASSKGLAGAQETQYF.

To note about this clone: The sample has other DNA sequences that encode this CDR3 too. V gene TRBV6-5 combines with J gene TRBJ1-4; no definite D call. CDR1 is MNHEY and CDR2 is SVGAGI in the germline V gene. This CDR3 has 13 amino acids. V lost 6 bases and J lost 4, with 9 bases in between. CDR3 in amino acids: CASRRRVNEKLFF. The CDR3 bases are TGTGCCAGCAGGAGGAGGGTTAATGAAAAACTGTTTTTT.

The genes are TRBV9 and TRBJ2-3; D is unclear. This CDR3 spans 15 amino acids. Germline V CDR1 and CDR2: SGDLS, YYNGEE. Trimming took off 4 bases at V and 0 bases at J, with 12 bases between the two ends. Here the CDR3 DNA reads TGTGCCAGCAGCCTACGGACGTCTAGCACAGATACGCAGTATTTT. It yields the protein CASSLRTSSTDTQYF.

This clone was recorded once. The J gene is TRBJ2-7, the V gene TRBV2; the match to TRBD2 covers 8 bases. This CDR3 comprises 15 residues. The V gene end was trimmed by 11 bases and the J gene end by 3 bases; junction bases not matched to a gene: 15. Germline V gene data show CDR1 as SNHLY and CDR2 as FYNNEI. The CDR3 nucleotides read TGTGCCCCCAGGGATTTAGCGGGAATTGTCTACGAGCAGTACTTC. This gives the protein CAPRDLAGIVYEQYF.

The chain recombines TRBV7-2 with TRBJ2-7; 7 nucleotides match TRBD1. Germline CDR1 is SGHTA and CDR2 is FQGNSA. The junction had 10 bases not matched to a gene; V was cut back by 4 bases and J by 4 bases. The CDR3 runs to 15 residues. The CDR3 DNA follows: TGTGCCAGCAGCTCGGCGGTCGGCAGGGGGTACGAGCAGTACTTC. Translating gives CASSSAVGRGYEQYF.

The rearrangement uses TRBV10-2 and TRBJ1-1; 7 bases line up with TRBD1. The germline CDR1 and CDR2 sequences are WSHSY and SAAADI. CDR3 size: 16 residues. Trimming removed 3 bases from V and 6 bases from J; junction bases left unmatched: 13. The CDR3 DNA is TGCGCCAGCAGTGACCCTCGGGACAGCCCTATCGCTGAAGCTTTCTTT. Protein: CASSDPRDSPIAEAFF.

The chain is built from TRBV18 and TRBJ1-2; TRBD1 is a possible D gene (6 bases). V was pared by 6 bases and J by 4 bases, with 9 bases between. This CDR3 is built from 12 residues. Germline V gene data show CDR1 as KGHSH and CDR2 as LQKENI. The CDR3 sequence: CASSDRTYGYTF. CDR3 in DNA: TGTGCCAGCTCGGACAGAACCTATGGCTACACCTTC.

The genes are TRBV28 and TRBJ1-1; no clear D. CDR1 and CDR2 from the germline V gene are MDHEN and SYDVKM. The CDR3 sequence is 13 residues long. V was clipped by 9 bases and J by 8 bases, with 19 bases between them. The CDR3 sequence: CASYLPKNREAFF. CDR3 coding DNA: TGTGCCAGTTACCTCCCCAAAAACAGAGAAGCTTTCTTT.

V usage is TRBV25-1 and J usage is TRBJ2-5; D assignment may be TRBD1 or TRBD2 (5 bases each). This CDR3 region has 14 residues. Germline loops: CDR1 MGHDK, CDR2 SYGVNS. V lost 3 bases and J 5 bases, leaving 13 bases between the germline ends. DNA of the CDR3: TGTGCCAGCAGTGACCAGGGAGCAAGGGAGACCCAGTACTTC. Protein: CASSDQGARETQYF. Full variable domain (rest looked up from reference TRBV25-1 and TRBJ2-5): EADIYQTPRYLVIGTGKKITLECSQTMGHDKMYWYQQDPGMELHLIHYSYGVNSTEKGDLSSESTVSRIRTEHFPLTLESARPSHTSQYLCASSDQGARETQYFGPGTRLLVL.

CDR3 DNA: TGTGCCAGCAGCTCCGGGACTAGGGCATTCAATGAGCAGTTCTTC. It is translated as CASSSGTRAFNEQFF. The genes are TRBV7-3 and TRBJ2-1; TRBD2 agrees at 8 bases. V shed 4 bases and J 6 bases; nucleotides not matched to a gene: 8. This CDR3 has 15 residues. The germline CDR1 and CDR2 sequences are SGHTA and FQGTGA.

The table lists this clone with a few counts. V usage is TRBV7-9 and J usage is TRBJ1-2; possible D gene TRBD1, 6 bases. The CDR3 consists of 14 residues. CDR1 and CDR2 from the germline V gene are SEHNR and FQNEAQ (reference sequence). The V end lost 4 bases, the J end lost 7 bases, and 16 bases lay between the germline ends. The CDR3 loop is CASSWGRGAGGYTF. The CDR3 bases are TGTGCCAGCAGCTGGGGGCGGGGAGCAGGTGGCTACACCTTC.

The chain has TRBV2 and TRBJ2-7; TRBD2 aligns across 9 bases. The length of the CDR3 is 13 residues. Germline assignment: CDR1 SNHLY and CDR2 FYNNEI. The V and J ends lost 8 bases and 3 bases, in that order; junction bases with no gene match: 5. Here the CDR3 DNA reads TGTGCCAGCCTTAGCGGGAGTCGCTACGAGCAGTACTTC. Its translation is CASLSGSRYEQYF.

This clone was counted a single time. The DNA of the CDR3 is TGCGCCAGCAGCCACACCGGGACTAGCGGAAGTTACGAGCAGTACTTC. The encoded protein is CASSHTGTSGSYEQYF. The chain recombines TRBV5-1 with TRBJ2-7; 11 bases line up with TRBD2. CDR3 length: 16 amino acids. Germline lookup yields CDR1 SGHRS and CDR2 YFSETQ. The trim removed 4 bases at V and 4 bases at J, leaving 10 bases unmatched.

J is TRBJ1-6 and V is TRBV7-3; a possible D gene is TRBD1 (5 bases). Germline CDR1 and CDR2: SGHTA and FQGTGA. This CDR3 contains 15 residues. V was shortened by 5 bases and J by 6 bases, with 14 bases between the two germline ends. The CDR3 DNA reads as TGTGCCAGCAGCCCCACCGGGACGGTTAATTCACCCCTCCACTTT. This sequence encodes CASSPTGTVNSPLHF.